In this sample, the clone carrying this T cell receptor beta chain turned up once. As yet, its antigen is unknown. The data are from a study of T cell repertoires in cytomegalovirus infection. Overall study context: From public TCR beta signatures came an indication of both CMV infection and matching HLA type. Study outcomes and limitations: CMV-specific TCR beta clonotypes restricted by HLA-C dominated the ex vivo response.

The V gene's germline CDR1 is SGHKS and CDR2 YYEKEE (reference sequence). J gave up 2 bases and V 4 bases, and 5 bases lay outside the gene matches. The CDR3 is 14 residues long. In TCRdb, the reads were re-called with MiXCR into one record per CDR3 protein. This sample has some 920,000 distinct CDR3 sequences, with approximately 31% found just once. The sequenced sample was cultured CD8+ T cells from PBMCs, obtained from culture after CMV antigen stimulation. The V gene is TRBV5-5, the J gene TRBJ2-5, with TRBD1 identical over 7 bases. The sequence was collected from a human donor in good health (CMV status not recorded). Some clones in this sample may be carry-over from other donors' samples. The CDR3 bases are TGTGCCAGCAGCGAGGGACAGCAACAAGAGACCCAGTACTTC. Its translation is CASSEGQQQETQYF.